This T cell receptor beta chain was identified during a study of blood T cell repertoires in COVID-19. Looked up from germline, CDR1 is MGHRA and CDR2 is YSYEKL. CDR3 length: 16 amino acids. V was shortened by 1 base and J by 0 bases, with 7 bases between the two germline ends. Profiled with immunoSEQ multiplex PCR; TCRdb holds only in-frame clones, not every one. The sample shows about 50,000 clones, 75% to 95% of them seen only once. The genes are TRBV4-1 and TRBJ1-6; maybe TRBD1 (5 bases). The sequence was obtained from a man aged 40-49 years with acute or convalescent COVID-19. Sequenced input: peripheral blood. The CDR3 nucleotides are TGCGCCAGCAGCCAAGGACAGAGCTCCTATAATTCACCCCTCCACTTT. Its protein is CASSQGQSSYNSPLHF.